This T cell receptor (beta chain) is drawn from a study of post-analysis software for immune sequencing data. Background on the study: The disease courses spanned relapsing-remitting, secondary progressive and progressive-relapsing forms of multiple sclerosis.

Turning to this clonotype: Antigen: not known.

Per germline, CDR1 MNHEY and CDR2 SVGAGI. The CDR3 has 14 amino acids. The V gene lost 6 bases and the J gene lost 7 bases, with 15 bases spanning the gap. Study observations and caveats: Roughly 5 TRBV segments occurring more often in patients than controls included TRBV5-6, TRBV5-1 and TRBV20-1. Compared against controls, patients with multiple sclerosis displayed significantly lower normalized Chao1 diversity.

The TCR beta cDNA libraries contained unique molecular identifiers. Out of 1 to 10 million T cells, some 500,000 cDNA molecules were generated. TCRdb redid the calling of the PCR reads with MiXCR, one entry per CDR3 protein. The sample has about 820,000 distinct CDR3 sequences, 53% seen once. The genes are TRBV6-5 and TRBJ1-4, with D unresolved. The sequence derives from a girl aged 10-17 years with multiple sclerosis. Sample: blood. The CDR3 sequence is CASSLDLASEKLFF. CDR3 nucleotide sequence: TGTGCCAGCAGCCTTGACTTGGCGTCTGAAAAACTGTTTTTT.